These 30 T cell receptor beta chains share one sample of origin, sequenced in a study of control samples from healthy donors and cancer patients. Measured with immunoSEQ multiplex PCR; TCRdb has only the in-frame clones, and not every one. The sample consists of roughly 150,000 clones, approximately 90% of them appearing once. The sequenced sample consisted of blood. These receptors were obtained from a young woman in good health.

The chain couples TRBV19 to TRBJ1-2; D not certain. V lost 6 bases to trimming and J lost 3 bases, with 11 bases between them. Germline V CDR1 and CDR2: LNHDA, SQIVND (reference sequence). This CDR3 contains 13 residues. The CDR3 nucleotides read TGTGCCAGTAGGCCCCATTCCTACTATGGCTACACCTTC. This codes for CASRPHSYYGYTF.

J is TRBJ1-6 and V is TRBV24-1, with 7 bases that match TRBD1. CDR1 KGHDR and CDR2 SFDVKD come from the germline V gene. The V segment lost 9 bases and the J segment 8 bases; nucleotides outside the gene matches: 6. This CDR3 spans 13 amino acids. The CDR3 here is CATRDREDSPLHF. The DNA of the CDR3 is TGTGCCACCCGCGACAGGGAGGATTCACCCCTCCACTTT.

V gene TRBV19 combines with J gene TRBJ2-2; D gene unclear. Germline CDR1 is LNHDA and CDR2 is SQIVND (reference sequence). V was pared by 5 bases and J by 7 bases, with 14 bases between. This CDR3 has 14 amino acids. The CDR3 loop reads CASSLRPPNGELFF. The CDR3 nucleotides are TGTGCCAGTAGTTTACGCCCCCCCAACGGGGAGCTGTTTTTT.

The table lists this clone with a few counts. V gene TRBV5-1 combines with J gene TRBJ2-2, with D possibly matching TRBD2 (5 bases). Germline CDR1 is SGHRS and CDR2 is YFSETQ. V was clipped by 2 bases and J by 3 bases, with 20 bases between them. This CDR3 is built from 18 residues. CDR3 nucleotides: TGCGCCAGCAGCTTAATCCGAGCGGACCCCTATGACACCGGGGAGCTGTTTTTT. Its protein product is CASSLIRADPYDTGELFF.

The CDR3 loop reads CASTFTPGEKLFF. In DNA, the CDR3 is TGTGCCAGTACTTTCACGCCAGGTGAAAAACTGTTTTTT. This sequence joins TRBV19 and TRBJ1-4; D call uncertain. The CDR3 has 13 amino acids. Germline CDR1 LNHDA, CDR2 SQIVND (reference sequence). The germline V and J ends were trimmed by 7 bases and 7 bases, with 13 bases remaining between them. Full variable domain (rest looked up from reference TRBV19 and TRBJ1-4): DGGITQSPKYLFRKEGQNVTLSCEQNLNHDAMYWYRQDPGQGLRLIYYSQIVNDFQKGDIAEGYSVSREKKESFPLTVTSAQKNPTAFYLCASTFTPGEKLFFGSGTQLSVL.

The genes are TRBV27 and TRBJ2-1; D ambiguous. The CDR3 is 12 residues long. V was pared by 4 bases and J by 10 bases, with 11 bases between. Germline-derived CDR1 and CDR2 are MNHEY and SMNVEV (reference sequence). The CDR3 loop reads CASSSQNGEQFF. Written as DNA, the CDR3 is TGTGCCAGCAGTTCCCAGAATGGCGAGCAGTTCTTC.

This rearrangement joins TRBV2 to TRBJ1-5, with TRBD1 identical over 12 bases. The CDR3 length is 14 residues. The V gene end was trimmed by 5 bases and the J gene end by 7 bases; junction bases not matched to a gene: 3. CDR1 and CDR2 from the germline V gene are SNHLY and FYNNEI. Here the CDR3 reads CASSRDRGRQPQHF. CDR3 nucleotides: TGTGCCAGCAGTAGGGACAGGGGGCGGCAGCCCCAGCATTTT.

A note on this clone: Within the sample, other DNA sequences also encode this same CDR3. This sequence joins TRBV12-3 or TRBV12-4 and TRBJ1-5, with D hard to call. The V and J ends lost 3 bases and 10 bases respectively, with 10 bases between them. The CDR3 covers 12 residues. Here the CDR3 DNA reads TGTGCCAGCAGTTTTTCCCTCCAACCCCAGCATTTT. Amino acids: CASSFSLQPQHF.

This chain joins TRBV7-8 and TRBJ2-5; D unclear. V dropped 3 bases and J dropped 5 bases, with 7 bases sitting between them. Germline V gene data show CDR1 as SGHVS and CDR2 as FQNEAQ. The CDR3 covers 12 residues. In nucleotides, the CDR3 is TGTGCCAGCAGCTTTCTCTGGGAGACCCAGTACTTC. It yields the protein CASSFLWETQYF. Using reference TRBV7-8 and TRBJ2-5 for the parts outside the CDR3, the full variable domain is GAGVSQSPRYKVAKRGQDVALRCDPISGHVSLFWYQQALGQGPEFLTYFQNEAQLDKSGLPSDRFFAERPEGSVSTLKIQRTQQEDSAVYLCASSFLWETQYFGPGTRLLVL.

J is TRBJ1-5 and V is TRBV28; D remains unclear. Trimming pared 5 bases from V and 0 bases from J, leaving 17 bases between. The CDR3 runs to 17 residues. CDR1 MDHEN and CDR2 SYDVKM come from the germline V gene. The CDR3: CASSIPPSDGSNQPQHF. CDR3 nucleotides: TGTGCCAGCAGTATCCCACCCTCGGACGGTAGCAATCAGCCCCAGCATTTT.

The V call is TRBV27, the J call TRBJ1-6; possible D gene TRBD1, 5 bases. The CDR3 covers 15 residues. Trimming took off 2 bases at V and 10 bases at J, with 15 bases between the two ends. The germline V gene encodes CDR1 MNHEY and CDR2 SMNVEV (reference sequence). The CDR3 bases are TGTGCCAGCAGTTTACGGGAGAGGGGTGGGTCACCCCTCCACTTT. Its protein product is CASSLRERGGSPLHF.

This chain joins TRBV6-5 and TRBJ1-1; D unresolved. Trimming pared 0 bases from V and 9 bases from J, leaving 11 bases between. The germline gives CDR1 MNHEY, CDR2 SVGAGI. The CDR3 runs to 13 residues. CDR3 sequence (DNA): TGTGCCAGCAGTTACTCAAGATCCGGAAAAGCTTTCTTT. This sequence encodes CASSYSRSGKAFF.

Concerning this clone: Other DNA sequences of this sample code for an identical CDR3. The chain employs TRBV6-1 and TRBJ2-7; the D is unclear. Germline values: CDR1 MNHNS, CDR2 SASEGT. The CDR3 spans 12 residues. The germline V and J ends were trimmed by 2 bases and 4 bases, with 6 bases remaining between them. Written as DNA, the CDR3 is TGTGCCAGCAGTGAAAAGGGTTACGAGCAGTACTTC. It yields the protein CASSEKGYEQYF.

The genes are TRBV5-4 and TRBJ2-3; 12 bases map to TRBD2. Germline values: CDR1 SGHNT, CDR2 YYREEE (reference sequence). The V segment lost 6 bases and the J segment 3 bases; nucleotides outside the gene matches: 8. The CDR3 loop spans 16 amino acids. The CDR3 sequence is CASTSWLAGGTDTQYF. DNA of the CDR3: TGTGCCAGCACCTCCTGGCTAGCGGGAGGGACAGATACGCAGTATTTT.

V gene TRBV2 combines with J gene TRBJ2-4; D may be TRBD2 (5 bases). The CDR3 is 15 amino acids. Germline loops: CDR1 SNHLY, CDR2 FYNNEI. V lost 3 bases to trimming and J lost 0 bases, with 9 bases between them. The CDR3 DNA reads TGTGCCAGCAGTGAGGGGAGACTAGCCAAAAACATTCAGTACTTC. Translating gives CASSEGRLAKNIQYF.

The gene calls are TRBV28 and TRBJ2-5; the D is unclear. The CDR3 covers 10 residues. CDR1 and CDR2 from the germline V gene are MDHEN and SYDVKM. Trimming removed 5 bases from V and 2 bases from J, with 0 bases in between. This chain's CDR3 is CASSQETQYF. The CDR3 bases are TGTGCCAGCAGTCAAGAGACCCAGTACTTC.

For the CDR3, the DNA is TGTGCCAGCAGTCCGTCGGCCCTCCAAGAGACCCAGTACTTC. It is translated as CASSPSALQETQYF. This chain links TRBV25-1 with TRBJ2-5; D not resolved. Germline assignment: CDR1 MGHDK and CDR2 SYGVNS. Trimming shortened V by 5 bases and J by 1 base, and 11 bases separated the two germline ends. There are 14 residues in the CDR3.

The CDR3 sequence: CASSQVRSGETGELFF. The CDR3 nucleotides read TGTGCCAGCAGCCAAGTCCGCAGCGGGGAAACCGGGGAGCTGTTTTTT. The J gene is TRBJ2-2, the V gene TRBV4-2; 7 bases are shared with TRBD2. Germline lookup yields CDR1 LGHNA and CDR2 YNFKEQ. The CDR3 totals 16 residues. V lost 1 base, J lost 5 bases, and 7 bases stayed unmatched.

This clone occurred a few times. The J gene is TRBJ1-5, the V gene TRBV3-1 (or the pseudogene TRBV3-2); the D is unclear. The CDR3 spans 18 residues. Trimming pared 1 base from V and 2 bases from J, leaving 18 bases between. Germline lookup yields CDR1 LGHDT and CDR2 YNNKEL (reference sequence). The CDR3 nucleotides read TGTGCCAGCAGCCAAGGAACCCTCGGGTCGCGGGGCAATCAGCCCCAGCATTTT. It encodes CASSQGTLGSRGNQPQHF.

The chain combines TRBV2 with TRBJ1-4, with D hard to call. This CDR3 comprises 15 residues. The V and J ends lost 6 bases and 4 bases respectively, with 15 bases between them. Germline V gene lookup returns CDR1 SNHLY and CDR2 FYNNEI. DNA for the CDR3: TGTGCCAGCAGCCACTCGGCGGCCTATAATGAAAAACTGTTTTTT. As protein: CASSHSAAYNEKLFF.

The chain joins TRBV2 to TRBJ2-5, with D perhaps matching TRBD1 (6 bases). Trimming took off 9 bases at V and 1 base at J, with 6 bases between the two ends. The CDR3 is 11 amino acids. The V gene's germline CDR1 is SNHLY and CDR2 FYNNEI. The CDR3 loop is CARDSQETQYF. CDR3 nucleotide sequence: TGTGCCAGGGACAGCCAAGAGACCCAGTACTTC.

CDR3 sequence: CASSRGDPGANVLTF. CDR3 DNA sequence: TGCGCCAGCTCGAGAGGGGACCCCGGGGCCAACGTCCTGACTTTC. The chain uses TRBV5-1 and TRBJ2-6; either TRBD1 or TRBD2 may fit D (5 bases each). V lost 7 bases and J lost 4, with 15 bases in between. This CDR3 is 15 amino acids long. Germline-derived CDR1 and CDR2 are SGHRS and YFSETQ.

The V and J genes are TRBV4-2 and TRBJ2-3; 8 bases line up with TRBD2. Trimming removed 7 bases from V and 3 bases from J; junction bases left unmatched: 12. The germline V gene has CDR1 LGHNA and CDR2 YNFKEQ. There are 16 residues in the CDR3. The CDR3 region has the DNA TGTGCCAGCACCTCGGAGAGCGGGAGTTGGACAGATACGCAGTATTTT. Amino acid sequence: CASTSESGSWTDTQYF.

The chain employs TRBV23-1 and TRBJ2-7, with 7 nucleotides matching TRBD1. TRBV23-1 belongs to the ORF category, with a function that is uncertain. With 6 bases clipped from V and 1 base from J, the junction kept 12 bases outside the gene matches. The CDR3 consists of 16 residues. The CDR3 protein is CASSPRGQPQSYEQYF. The CDR3 DNA reads as TGCGCCAGCAGCCCCAGGGGACAGCCTCAATCCTACGAGCAGTACTTC.

V and J are TRBV5-1 and TRBJ1-1; 8 nucleotides agree with TRBD1. Germline V gives CDR1 SGHRS, CDR2 YFSETQ. Trimming took 4 bases from V and 4 from J; bases not matched to a gene: 9. The CDR3 is 15 residues long. CDR3 coding DNA: TGCGCCAGCAGCGAGAAATACAGGGGGAGCACTGAAGCTTTCTTT. This codes for CASSEKYRGSTEAFF. Full variable domain (remainder filled in from reference TRBV5-1 and TRBJ1-1): KAGVTQTPRYLIKTRGQQVTLSCSPISGHRSVSWYQQTPGQGLQFLFEYFSETQRNKGNFPGRFSGRQFSNSRSEMNVSTLELGDSALYLCASSEKYRGSTEAFFGQGTRLTVV.

The chain joins TRBV6-2 or TRBV6-3 to TRBJ1-2; D is uncertain. The CDR3 totals 14 residues. Deletions cut 4 bases from V and 2 bases from J, with 11 bases between. Germline V gene lookup returns CDR1 MNHEY and CDR2 SVGEGT. CDR3 protein: CASSSLTMNYGYTF. The CDR3 DNA is TGTGCCAGCAGTTCCTTGACAATGAACTATGGCTACACCTTC.

The rearrangement joins TRBV9 to TRBJ1-2, with 7 bases fitting TRBD1. The J segment lost 2 bases and the V segment lost 4 bases, leaving 5 bases of the junction unmatched. The germline CDR1 and CDR2 sequences are SGDLS and YYNGEE. CDR3 length: 14 residues. The DNA of the CDR3 is TGTGCCAGCAGCATCCAACAGGGGAACTATGGCTACACCTTC. Residues: CASSIQQGNYGYTF.

A remark on this clone: A junction end diverges from the germline sequence, so it may reflect a read error. The CDR3 loop is CASSMVEGGGNVLTF. CDR3 nucleotide sequence: TGTGCCAGTAGTATGGTTGAAGGGGGGGGCAACGTCCTGACTTTC. This chain joins TRBV19 and TRBJ2-6, with a weak D call TRBD2 (7 bases). The CDR3 runs 15 residues. Germline V gene sequence: CDR1 LNHDA, CDR2 SQIVND (reference sequence).

The V and J genes are TRBV19 and TRBJ1-4, with a possible D match to TRBD1 (5 bases). Between the trimmed V and J ends, which lost 4 bases and 8 bases, there was a span of 11 bases. Germline V lookup: CDR1 LNHDA, CDR2 SQIVND (reference sequence). The CDR3 has 13 amino acids. CDR3 DNA sequence: TGTGCCAGTAGTACTACAGGCGGCGAAAAACTGTTTTTT. Its translation: CASSTTGGEKLFF. The entire variable domain, with the rest obtained from reference TRBV19 and TRBJ1-4, is as follows: DGGITQSPKYLFRKEGQNVTLSCEQNLNHDAMYWYRQDPGQGLRLIYYSQIVNDFQKGDIAEGYSVSREKKESFPLTVTSAQKNPTAFYLCASSTTGGEKLFFGSGTQLSVL.

The J gene is TRBJ1-6, the V gene TRBV28, with a weak D call TRBD1 (5 bases). The germline gives CDR1 MDHEN, CDR2 SYDVKM. The CDR3 sequence is 18 residues long. The V end lost 7 bases, the J end lost 0 bases, and 19 bases lay between the germline ends. The CDR3 loop is CASTLTRWGSSYNSPLHF. The CDR3 DNA sequence: TGTGCCAGCACACTAACCCGATGGGGGTCCTCCTATAATTCACCCCTCCACTTT.